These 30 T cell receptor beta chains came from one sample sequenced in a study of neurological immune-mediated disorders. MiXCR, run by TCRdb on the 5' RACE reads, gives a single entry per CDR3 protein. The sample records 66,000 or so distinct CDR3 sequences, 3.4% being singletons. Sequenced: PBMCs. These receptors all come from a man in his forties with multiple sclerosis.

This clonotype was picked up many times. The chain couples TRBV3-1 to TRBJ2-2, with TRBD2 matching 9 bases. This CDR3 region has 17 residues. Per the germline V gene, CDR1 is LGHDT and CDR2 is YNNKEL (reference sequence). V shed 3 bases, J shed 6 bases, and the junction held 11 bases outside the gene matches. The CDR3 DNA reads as TGTGCCAGCAGCCAGACTAGCGGCCTAATGGGGGCCGGGGAGCTGTTTTTT. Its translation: CASSQTSGLMGAGELFF. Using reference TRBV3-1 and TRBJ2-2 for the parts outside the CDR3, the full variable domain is DTAVSQTPKYLVTQMGNDKSIKCEQNLGHDTMYWYKQDSKKFLKIMFSYNNKELIINETVPNRFSPKSPDKAHLNLHINSLELGDSAVYFCASSQTSGLMGAGELFFGEGSRLTVL.

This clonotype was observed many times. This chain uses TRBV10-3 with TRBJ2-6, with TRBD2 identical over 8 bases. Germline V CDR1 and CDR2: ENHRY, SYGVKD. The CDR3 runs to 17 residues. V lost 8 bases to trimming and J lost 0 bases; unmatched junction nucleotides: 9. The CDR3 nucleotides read TGTGCCATCGGGGGCGGACTAGCCTCCTCTGGGGCCAACGTCCTGACTTTC. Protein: CAIGGGLASSGANVLTF.

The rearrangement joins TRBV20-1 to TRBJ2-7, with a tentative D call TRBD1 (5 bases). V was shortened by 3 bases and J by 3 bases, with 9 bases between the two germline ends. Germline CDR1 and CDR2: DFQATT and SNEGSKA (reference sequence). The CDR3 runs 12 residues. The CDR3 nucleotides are TGCAGTGCTAGGACAGTTAACTACGAGCAGTACTTC. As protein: CSARTVNYEQYF.

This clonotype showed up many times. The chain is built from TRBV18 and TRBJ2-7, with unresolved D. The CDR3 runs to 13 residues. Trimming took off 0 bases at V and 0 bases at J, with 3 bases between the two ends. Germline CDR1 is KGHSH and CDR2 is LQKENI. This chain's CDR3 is CASSPPSSYEQYF. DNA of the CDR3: TGTGCCAGCTCACCACCGAGCTCCTACGAGCAGTACTTC. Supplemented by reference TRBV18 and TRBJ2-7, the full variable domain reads NAGVMQNPRHLVRRRGQEARLRCSPMKGHSHVYWYRQLPEEGLKFMVYLQKENIIDESGMPKERFSAEFPKEGPSILRIQQVVRGDSAAYFCASSPPSSYEQYFGPGTRLTVT.

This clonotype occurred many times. The CDR3 coding sequence is TGTGCCAGCAGTTACGGTCAGGGGTCGCCTGAAGCTTTCTTT. Translated: CASSYGQGSPEAFF. V is TRBV6-5 and J is TRBJ1-1, with D possibly TRBD1 on 6 matching bases. The ends were cut back, 2 bases at V and 6 bases at J, with 13 bases in the middle. This CDR3 comprises 14 residues. Germline loops: CDR1 MNHEY, CDR2 SVGAGI.

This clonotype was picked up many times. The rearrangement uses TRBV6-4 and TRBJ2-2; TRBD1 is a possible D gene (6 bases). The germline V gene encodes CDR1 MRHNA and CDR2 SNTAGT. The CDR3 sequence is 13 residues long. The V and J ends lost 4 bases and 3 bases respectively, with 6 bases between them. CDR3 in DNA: TGTGCCAGCAGTGCAGGGGACACCGGGGAGCTGTTTTTT. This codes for CASSAGDTGELFF.

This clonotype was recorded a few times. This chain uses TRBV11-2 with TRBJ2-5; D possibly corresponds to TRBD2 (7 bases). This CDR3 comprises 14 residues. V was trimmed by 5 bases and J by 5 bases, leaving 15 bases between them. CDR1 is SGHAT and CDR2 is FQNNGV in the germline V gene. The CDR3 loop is CASSPRRGRETQYF. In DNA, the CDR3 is TGTGCCAGCAGCCCGCGGCGGGGGCGGGAGACCCAGTACTTC.

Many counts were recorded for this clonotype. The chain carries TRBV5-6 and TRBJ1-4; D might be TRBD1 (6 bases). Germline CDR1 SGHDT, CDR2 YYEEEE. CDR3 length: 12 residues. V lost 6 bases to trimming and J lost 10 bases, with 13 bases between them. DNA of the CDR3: TGTGCCAGCAACCAACTGACAGGAAAACTGTTTTTT. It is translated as CASNQLTGKLFF.

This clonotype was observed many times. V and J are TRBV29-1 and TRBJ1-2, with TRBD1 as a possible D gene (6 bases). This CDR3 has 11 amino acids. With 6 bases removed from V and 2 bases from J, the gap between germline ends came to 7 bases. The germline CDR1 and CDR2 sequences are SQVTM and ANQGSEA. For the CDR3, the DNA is TGCAGCGTCGGACAGAACTATGGCTACACCTTC. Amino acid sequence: CSVGQNYGYTF.

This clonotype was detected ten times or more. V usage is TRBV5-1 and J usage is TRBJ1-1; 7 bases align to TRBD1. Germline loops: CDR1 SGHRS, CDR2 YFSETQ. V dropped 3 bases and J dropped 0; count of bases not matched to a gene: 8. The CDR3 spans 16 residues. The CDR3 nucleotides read TGCGCCAGCAGCTCCGGGACAGCCGCCATGAACACTGAAGCTTTCTTT. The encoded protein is CASSSGTAAMNTEAFF. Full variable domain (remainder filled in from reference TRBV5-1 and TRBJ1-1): KAGVTQTPRYLIKTRGQQVTLSCSPISGHRSVSWYQQTPGQGLQFLFEYFSETQRNKGNFPGRFSGRQFSNSRSEMNVSTLELGDSALYLCASSSGTAAMNTEAFFGQGTRLTVV.

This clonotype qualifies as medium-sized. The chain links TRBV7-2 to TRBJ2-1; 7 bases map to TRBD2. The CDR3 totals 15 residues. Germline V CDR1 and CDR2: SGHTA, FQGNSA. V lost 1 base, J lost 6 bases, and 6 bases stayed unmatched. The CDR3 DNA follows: TGTGCCAGCAGCTTAGGCCCGGGGAGGGGCAATGAGCAGTTCTTC. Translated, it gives CASSLGPGRGNEQFF.

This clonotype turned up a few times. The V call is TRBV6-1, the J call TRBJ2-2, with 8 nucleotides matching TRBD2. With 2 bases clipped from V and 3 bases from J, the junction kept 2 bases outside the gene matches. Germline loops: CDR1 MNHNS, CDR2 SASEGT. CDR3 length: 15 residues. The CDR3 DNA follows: TGTGCCAGCAGTGAATTCGGGGGGGACACCGGGGAGCTGTTTTTT. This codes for CASSEFGGDTGELFF.

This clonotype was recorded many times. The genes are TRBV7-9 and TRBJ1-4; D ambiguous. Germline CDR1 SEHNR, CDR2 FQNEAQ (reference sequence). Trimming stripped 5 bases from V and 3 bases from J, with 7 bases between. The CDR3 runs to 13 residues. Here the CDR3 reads CASSLLANEKLFF. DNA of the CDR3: TGTGCCAGCAGCCTGTTGGCTAATGAAAAACTGTTTTTT.

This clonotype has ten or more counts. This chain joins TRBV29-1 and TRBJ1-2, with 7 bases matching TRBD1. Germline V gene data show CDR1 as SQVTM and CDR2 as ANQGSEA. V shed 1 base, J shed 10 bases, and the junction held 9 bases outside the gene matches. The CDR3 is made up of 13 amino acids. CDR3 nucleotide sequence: TGCAGCGTTGAAGCTTCCGGGACAGAACACTACACCTTC. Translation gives CSVEASGTEHYTF.

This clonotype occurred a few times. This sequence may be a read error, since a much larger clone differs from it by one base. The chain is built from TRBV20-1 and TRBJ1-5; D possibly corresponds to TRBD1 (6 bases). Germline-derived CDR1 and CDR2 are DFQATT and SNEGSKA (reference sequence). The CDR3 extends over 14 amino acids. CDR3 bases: TGCAGTGCTAGACCAACAGGGATTGACCAGCCCCAGAATTTT. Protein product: CSARPTGIDQPQNF.

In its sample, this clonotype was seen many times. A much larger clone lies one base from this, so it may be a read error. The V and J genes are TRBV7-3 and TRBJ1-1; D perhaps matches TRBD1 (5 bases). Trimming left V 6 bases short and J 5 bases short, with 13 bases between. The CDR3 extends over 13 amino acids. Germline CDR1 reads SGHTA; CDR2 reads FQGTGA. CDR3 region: CASSPNGGTEAFF. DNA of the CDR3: TGTGCCAGCAGTCCTAATGGGGGAACTGAAGCTTTCTTT.

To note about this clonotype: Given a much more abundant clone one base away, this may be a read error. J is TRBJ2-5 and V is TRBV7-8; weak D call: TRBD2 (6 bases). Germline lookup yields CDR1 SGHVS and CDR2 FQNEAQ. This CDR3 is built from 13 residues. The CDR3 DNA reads TGTGCCAGCAGCCCCGGACCGGGAGAGAACCAGTACTTC. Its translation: CASSPGPGENQYF. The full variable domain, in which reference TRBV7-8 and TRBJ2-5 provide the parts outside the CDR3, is GAGVSQSPRYKVAKRGQDVALRCDPISGHVSLFWYQQALGQGPEFLTYFQNEAQLDKSGLPSDRFFAERPEGSVSTLKIQRTQQEDSAVYLCASSPGPGENQYFGPGTRLLVL.

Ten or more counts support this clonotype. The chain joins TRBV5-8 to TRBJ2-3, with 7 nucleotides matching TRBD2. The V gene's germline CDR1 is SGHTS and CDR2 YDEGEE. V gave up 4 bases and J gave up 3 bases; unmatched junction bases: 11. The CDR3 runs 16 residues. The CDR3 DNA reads TGTGCCAGCAGCCAGGGTACGACTAGCAGGACAGATACGCAGTATTTT. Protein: CASSQGTTSRTDTQYF.

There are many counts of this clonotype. The CDR3 reads CSVPVGGKNIYF. For the CDR3, the DNA is TGCAGCGTCCCGGTTGGGGGAAAAAACATATATTTT. The chain links TRBV29-1 to TRBJ1-3; tentatively, D is TRBD1 (5 bases). The V gene lost 6 bases and the J gene lost 12 bases, with 18 bases spanning the gap. The CDR3 has 12 amino acids. Germline V CDR1 and CDR2: SQVTM, ANQGSEA. Drawing the rest from reference TRBV29-1 and TRBJ1-3, the complete variable domain is SAVISQKPSRDICQRGTSLTIQCQVDSQVTMMFWYRQQPGQSLTLIATANQGSEATYESGFVIDKFPISRPNLTFSTLTVSNMSPEDSSIYLCSVPVGGKNIYFGEGSWLTVV.

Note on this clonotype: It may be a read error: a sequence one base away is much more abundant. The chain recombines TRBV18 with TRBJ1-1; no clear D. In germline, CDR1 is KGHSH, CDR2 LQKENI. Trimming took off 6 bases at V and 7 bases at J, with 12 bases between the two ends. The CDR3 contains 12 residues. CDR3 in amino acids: CASSPSHGEAFF. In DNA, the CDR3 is TGTGCCAGCTCCCCTTCCCACGGTGAAGCTTTCTTT.

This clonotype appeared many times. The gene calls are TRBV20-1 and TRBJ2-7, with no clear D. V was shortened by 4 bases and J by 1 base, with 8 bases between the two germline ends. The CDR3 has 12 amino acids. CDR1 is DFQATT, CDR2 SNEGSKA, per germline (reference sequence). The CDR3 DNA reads TGCAGTGCTATCCGGCGTTCCTACGAGCAGTACTTC. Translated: CSAIRRSYEQYF.

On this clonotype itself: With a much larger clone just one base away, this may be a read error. CDR3 nucleotide sequence: TGCGCCAGCAGCTTAGATCGGCGGGAGCAAGAGCAGTACTTC. Its protein is CASSLDRREQEQYF. V is TRBV5-1 and J is TRBJ2-7; 7 bases line up with TRBD2. V shed 2 bases and J 7 bases; nucleotides not matched to a gene: 9. This CDR3 spans 14 amino acids. Germline assignment: CDR1 SGHRS and CDR2 YFSETQ.

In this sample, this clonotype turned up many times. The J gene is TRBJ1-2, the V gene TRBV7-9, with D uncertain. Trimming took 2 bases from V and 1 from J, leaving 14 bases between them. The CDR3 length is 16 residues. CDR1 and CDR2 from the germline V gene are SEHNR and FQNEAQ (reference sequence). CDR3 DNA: TGTGCCAGCAGCTTAAATAATCCTACAGTTAACTATGGCTACACCTTC. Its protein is CASSLNNPTVNYGYTF.

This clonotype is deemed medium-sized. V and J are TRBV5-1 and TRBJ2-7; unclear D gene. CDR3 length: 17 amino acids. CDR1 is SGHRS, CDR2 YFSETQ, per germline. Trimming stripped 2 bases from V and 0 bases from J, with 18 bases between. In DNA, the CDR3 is TGCGCCAGCAGCTTCTCCTACGCCAGCCCCGGCTCCTACGAGCAGTACTTC. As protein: CASSFSYASPGSYEQYF.

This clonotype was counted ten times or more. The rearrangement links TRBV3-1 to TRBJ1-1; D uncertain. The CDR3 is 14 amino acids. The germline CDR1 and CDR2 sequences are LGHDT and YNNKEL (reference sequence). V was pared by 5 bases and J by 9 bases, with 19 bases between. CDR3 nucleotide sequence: TGTGCCAGCAGCTCCCGGGGAGGTGGCCGTAAAGCTTTCTTT. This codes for CASSSRGGGRKAFF.

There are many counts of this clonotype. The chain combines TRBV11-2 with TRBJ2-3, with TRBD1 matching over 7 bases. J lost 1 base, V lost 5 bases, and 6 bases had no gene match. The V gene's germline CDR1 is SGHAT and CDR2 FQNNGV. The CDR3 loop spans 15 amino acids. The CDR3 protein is CASSVRQGRTDTQYF. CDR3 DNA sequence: TGTGCCAGCAGCGTTCGACAGGGTCGCACAGATACGCAGTATTTT.

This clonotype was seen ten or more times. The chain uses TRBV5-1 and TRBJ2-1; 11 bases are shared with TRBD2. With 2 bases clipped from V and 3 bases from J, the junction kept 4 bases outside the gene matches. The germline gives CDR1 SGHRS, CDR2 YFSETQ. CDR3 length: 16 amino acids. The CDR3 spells CASSFVGTSGYNEQFF. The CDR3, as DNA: TGCGCCAGCAGCTTCGTAGGGACTAGCGGCTACAATGAGCAGTTCTTC.

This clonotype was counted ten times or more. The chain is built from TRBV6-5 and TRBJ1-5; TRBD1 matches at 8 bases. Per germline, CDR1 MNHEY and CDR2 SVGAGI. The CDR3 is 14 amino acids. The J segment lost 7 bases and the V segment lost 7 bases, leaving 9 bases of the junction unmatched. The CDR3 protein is CASMRQGASQPQHF. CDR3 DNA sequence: TGTGCCAGCATGAGGCAGGGGGCTAGCCAGCCCCAGCATTTT.

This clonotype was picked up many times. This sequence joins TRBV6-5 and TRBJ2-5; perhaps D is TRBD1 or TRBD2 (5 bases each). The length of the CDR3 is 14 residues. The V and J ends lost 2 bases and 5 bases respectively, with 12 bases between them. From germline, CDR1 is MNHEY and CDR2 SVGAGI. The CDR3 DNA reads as TGTGCCAGCAGTTACCGGGGCAGGAGGGAGACCCAGTACTTC. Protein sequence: CASSYRGRRETQYF.

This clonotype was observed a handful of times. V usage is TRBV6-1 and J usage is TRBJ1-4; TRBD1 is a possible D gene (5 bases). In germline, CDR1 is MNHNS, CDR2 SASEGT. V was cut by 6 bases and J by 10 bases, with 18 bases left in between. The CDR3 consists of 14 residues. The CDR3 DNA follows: TGTGCCAGCAGGAGGACTGGGGGGGAGGTAAAACTGTTTTTT. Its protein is CASRRTGGEVKLFF.